Listed below are T cell receptor beta chains from one sample, sequenced in a study of OX40 agonist ivuxolimab in advanced cancers. TCRdb's table, derived via immunoSEQ multiplex PCR, lists solely in-frame clones and lacks some. The profile covers some 90,000 clones, with approximately 89% appearing a single time and under 0.95% taken by the ten largest. This material consisted of CD4+ or CD8+ T cells sorted from blood, taken in a trial of the OX40 agonist ivuxolimab. These receptors all come from an adult with an advanced solid tumor such as melanoma, head and neck, liver or kidney cancer. Each CDR3 is given with its conserved first and last residue. Fields, in order: V gene, D gene, J gene, clone size, CDR3 DNA, CDR3 protein. The D gene is left open where the match is weak. Size is omitted from some rows. Given values are once, few, many or a class for expanded clones.

>TRBV25-1|.|TRBJ2-4|.
TGTGCCAGCAGTGAATATGAGTCACAACTAGCCAAAAACATTCAGTACTTC
CASSEYESQLAKNIQYF
>TRBV7-3|.|TRBJ2-1|once
TGTGCCAGCAGCTTCGGGACGCCAAGCTCCTACAATGAGCAGTTCTTC
CASSFGTPSSYNEQFF
>TRBV5-1|TRBD2|TRBJ2-1|.
TGCGCCAGCAGCTTTAGGGGCGGGGGATTCTTAGGCAATGAGCAGTTCTTC
CASSFRGGGFLGNEQFF
>TRBV4-2|.|TRBJ2-2|.
TGTGCCAGCAGCCAAGAGGGGACGGGGAACACCGGGGAGCTGTTTTTT
CASSQEGTGNTGELFF
>TRBV2|.|TRBJ2-6|.
TGTGCCAGCAGCCTCTCGAAGTTCAACGTCCTGACTTTC
CASSLSKFNVLTF
>TRBV11-3|.|TRBJ2-7|.
TGTGCCAGCAGCTCGAAGCGCGAGCAGTACTTC
CASSSKREQYF
>TRBV7-3|.|TRBJ2-2|.
TGTGCCAGCAGCGTAGTCGCTAGCGTCCTTCCCGGGGAGCTGTTTTTT
CASSVVASVLPGELFF
>TRBV27|TRBD2|TRBJ2-7|.
TGTGCCAGCAGTCCCCCCGGACTAGCGGATAGCTCCTACGAGCAGTACTTC
CASSPPGLADSSYEQYF
>TRBV6-6|TRBD1|TRBJ1-2|.
TGTGCCAGCAGTTACAGAGGGGCGACAGGGTCGGACACCTTC
CASSYRGATGSDTF
>TRBV19|.|TRBJ2-5|.
TGTGCCAGTTCTCCGGGACGAAGAGGCCAAGAGACCCAGTACTTC
CASSPGRRGQETQYF
>TRBV6-5|.|TRBJ2-3|.
TGTGCCAGCAGAGCACAAGGGCCAGATACGCAGTATTTT
CASRAQGPDTQYF
>TRBV11-2|.|TRBJ2-3|.
TGTGCCAGCAGCTTATGGGGTCCCACAGATACGCAGTATTTT
CASSLWGPTDTQYF
>TRBV6-4|TRBD2|TRBJ2-2|.
TGTGCCAGCAGCCCTAGCGGGAGATCTGCCGGGGAGCTGTTTTTT
CASSPSGRSAGELFF
>TRBV6-6|.|TRBJ1-5|.
TGTGCCAGCAGCACGTCGGGGGTGGGCAATCAGCCCCAGCATTTT
CASSTSGVGNQPQHF
>TRBV18|TRBD1|TRBJ2-1|.
TGTGCCAGCTCACCGCCTGGACAGAGCAGGGGGAGTGAGCAGTTCTTC
CASSPPGQSRGSEQFF
>TRBV11-2|TRBD2|TRBJ2-7|once
TGTGCCAGCAGCTTAGTCTCTGGGACTAGCCCCTACGAGCAGTACTTC
CASSLVSGTSPYEQYF
>TRBV15|TRBD1|TRBJ2-7|.
TGTGCCACCAGCAGAGGAGACAGGGGAACCTACGAGCAGTACTTC
CATSRGDRGTYEQYF
>TRBV20-1|.|TRBJ1-2|.
TGCAGTGCCCAGGACGGCCTGGGCTACACCTTC
CSAQDGLGYTF
>TRBV30|.|TRBJ2-5|.
TGTGCCTGGGGCCGAGAGACCCAGTACTTC
CAWGRETQYF
>TRBV6-5|.|TRBJ2-7|.
TGTGCCAGCAGTTACTCGAGTGGGCGGCAGTACTTC
CASSYSSGRQYF
>TRBV27|.|TRBJ2-2|.
TGTGCCAGCAGTCCCTTAAGGCGGACCGGGGAGCTGTTTTTT
CASSPLRRTGELFF
>TRBV6-1|.|TRBJ2-1|once
TGTGCCAGCAGTGATACAAACGACGACTGGAGAGGGTTCTTC
CASSDTNDDWRGFF
>TRBV5-4|.|TRBJ1-4|.
TGTGCCAGTAGCCTATACGGGGGAGGAGAAAAACTGTTTTTT
CASSLYGGGEKLFF
>TRBV25-1|TRBD1|TRBJ2-7|.
TGTGCCAGCAGTGGTAACAGGGGCGGAAGCTACGAGCAGTACTTC
CASSGNRGGSYEQYF
>TRBV7-9|.|TRBJ2-7|once
TGTGCCAGCAGCTTAGCGCAGGACTACGAGCAGTACTTC
CASSLAQDYEQYF